The clone carrying this T cell receptor beta chain was found once. Its antigen is undetermined. The sample is drawn from a study of cytomegalovirus exposure and HLA in healthy donors. Use of 60 Vbeta and 13 Jbeta primers characterized the PCR. Profiled with immunoSEQ multiplex PCR; TCRdb holds only in-frame clones, not every one. The table records nearly 110,000 clones, 71% of them present only once. The CDR3 is made up of 15 amino acids. In germline, CDR1 is MNHEY, CDR2 SVGAGI. Trimming took 5 bases from V and 0 from J; bases not matched to a gene: 3. Study results and limitations: Previously analyzed data showed that most TCR beta V segments were productive at a frequency of about 87% or about 30%.

The receptor was isolated from a female donor in good health and CMV-seronegative. Sequenced material: PBMCs. V and J are TRBV6-5 and TRBJ1-3; TRBD1 aligns across 8 bases. The chain's CDR3 is CASSNTGGSGNTIYF. CDR3 in DNA: TGTGCCAGCAGTAACACAGGGGGCTCTGGAAACACCATATATTTT.